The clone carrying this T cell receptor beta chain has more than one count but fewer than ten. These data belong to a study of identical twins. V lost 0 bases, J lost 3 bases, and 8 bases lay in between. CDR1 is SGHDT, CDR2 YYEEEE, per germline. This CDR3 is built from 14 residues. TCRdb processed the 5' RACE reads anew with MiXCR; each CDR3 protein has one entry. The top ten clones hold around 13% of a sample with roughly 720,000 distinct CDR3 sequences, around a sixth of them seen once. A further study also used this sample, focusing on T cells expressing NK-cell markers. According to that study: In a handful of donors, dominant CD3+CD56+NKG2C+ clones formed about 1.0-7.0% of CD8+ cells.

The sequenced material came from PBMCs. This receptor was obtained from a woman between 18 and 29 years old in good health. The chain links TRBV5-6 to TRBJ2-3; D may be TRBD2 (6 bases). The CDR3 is CASSLETRTDTQYF. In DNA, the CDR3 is TGTGCCAGCAGCTTGGAGACTAGAACAGATACGCAGTATTTT.